Listed below are T cell receptor beta chains from one sample, sequenced in a study of T-cell reconstitution after alpha-beta-depleted transplantation in children. TCRdb ran MiXCR on the PCR reads and lists one entry per CDR3 protein. The top ten clones hold roughly a fifth of a sample with 100,000 or so distinct CDR3 sequences, around 15% of them seen once. The sample in question was PBMCs, mostly from graft donor cells, obtained 180 days after TCRalphabeta/CD19-depleted stem cell transplant. Receptors were obtained from a male patient aged 2 to 10 who had a stem cell transplant for acute lymphoblastic leukemia, so the T cells may come from the graft donor. Each CDR3 is given with its conserved first and last residue. The D gene is left open where the match is weak. Some rows have no size entry. The others give once, few or many, or a class for an expanded clone.

J gene | V gene | clone size | D gene | CDR3 DNA | CDR3 protein
TRBJ2-7 | TRBV29-1 | few | - | TGCAGCGTTGAAGATTTCGCGGGGGCCCACGAGCAGTACTTC | CSVEDFAGAHEQYF
TRBJ2-7 | TRBV27 | - | - | TGTGCCAGCAGTTTTTCCCCCCTCTTCTACGAGCAGTACTTC | CASSFSPLFYEQYF
TRBJ1-1 | TRBV10-3 | - | - | TGTGCCATCAGTGAGTCGGGGGCCGAAGCTTTCTTT | CAISESGAEAFF
TRBJ2-3 | TRBV10-1 | few | TRBD2 | TGCGCCAGCAGGAGGGGGACTAGCGGGGATACGCAGTATTTT | CASRRGTSGDTQYF
TRBJ1-2 | TRBV12-3/TRBV12-4 | - | TRBD1 | TGTGCCAGCAGACCCGGGACAGGGGTTCACTACACCTTC | CASRPGTGVHYTF
TRBJ2-3 | TRBV9 | many | - | TGTGCCAGCAGCGTAGGAGGTTCGAGCACAGATACGCAGTATTTT | CASSVGGSSTDTQYF
TRBJ2-7 | TRBV20-1 | - | - | TGCAGTGCTAGCGGCCATAGCTCCTACGAGCAGTACTTC | CSASGHSSYEQYF
TRBJ1-2 | TRBV29-1 | many | TRBD1 | TGCAGCGTTGGGTCAGGGGGAGGCAGCTACACCTTC | CSVGSGGGSYTF
TRBJ2-5 | TRBV3-1 | - | - | TGTGCCAGCAGCCAAGATAGCCAGATACCCAGGGAGACCCAGTACTTC | CASSQDSQIPRETQYF
TRBJ2-7 | TRBV7-8 | many | - | TGTGCCAGCAGCCCTACAGCCTACGAGCAGTACTTC | CASSPTAYEQYF
TRBJ2-7 | TRBV5-5 | few | - | TGTGCCAGCAGCTTGGGTACCGGGGCAATCTACGAGCAGTACTTC | CASSLGTGAIYEQYF
TRBJ2-3 | TRBV10-3 | few | - | TGTGCCATCAGTGGGGACTTAGGCGGCACAGATACGCAGTATTTT | CAISGDLGGTDTQYF
TRBJ2-7 | TRBV20-1 | few | TRBD2 | TGCAGTGCCGGACTAGCGGGGACCTCCTACGAGCAGTACTTC | CSAGLAGTSYEQYF
TRBJ1-1 | TRBV6-5 | - | TRBD1 | TGTGCCAGCAGTTTTCACCGGGACAGGGTGGAGGGTGGAGCTTTCTTT | CASSFHRDRVEGGAFF
TRBJ2-3 | TRBV4-2 | - | - | TGTGCCAGCAGCCAAGAGATTTGGGGGCAGTATTTT | CASSQEIWGQYF
TRBJ2-5 | TRBV20-1 | - | - | TGCAGTGCTAGAGAAGGAGTGGGCCAGTACTTC | CSAREGVGQYF
TRBJ2-3 | TRBV4-2 | - | - | TGTGCCAGCAGCCAAGATCCGATAGGGACGACTAGCACAGATACGCAGTATTTT | CASSQDPIGTTSTDTQYF
TRBJ2-2 | TRBV12-3/TRBV12-4 | few | - | TGTGCCAGCAGTTTCGGCAGGGAAAGGGGCGGGGAGCTGTTTTTT | CASSFGRERGGELFF
TRBJ2-3 | TRBV7-6 | - | - | TGTGCCAGCAGCTTAGAGTGGAGCACAGATACGCAGTATTTT | CASSLEWSTDTQYF
TRBJ1-3 | TRBV27 | few | TRBD1 | TGTGCCAGCAGAACAGGGGGCTCTGGAAACACCATATATTTT | CASRTGGSGNTIYF
TRBJ1-1 | TRBV7-2 | many | TRBD1 | TGTGCCAGCAGCACTCGGACAGGGTGGAACACTGAAGCTTTCTTT | CASSTRTGWNTEAFF
TRBJ1-2 | TRBV7-9 | - | - | TGTGCCAGCAGCTTAAACAGGGAAGGCGGCTACACCTTC | CASSLNREGGYTF
TRBJ2-7 | TRBV20-1 | - | - | TGCAGTGCTCGGACAGCCATGGAGCAGTACTTC | CSARTAMEQYF
TRBJ1-1 | TRBV5-1 | - | TRBD1 | TGCGCCAGCAGCTCAGGGGGTATCACTGAAGCTTTCTTT | CASSSGGITEAFF
TRBJ2-7 | TRBV7-9 | - | - | TGTGCCAGCTCCCGCCCCGGAGATCCCCAGCAGTACTTC | CASSRPGDPQQYF
TRBJ1-2 | TRBV20-1 | few | TRBD1 | TGCAGTGGCCGGGACAGTGACTATGGCTACACCTTC | CSGRDSDYGYTF
TRBJ2-1 | TRBV7-9 | few | TRBD2 | TGTGCCAGCAGCCCACCACTAGCGATTGAGTACAATGAGCAGTTCTTC | CASSPPLAIEYNEQFF
TRBJ2-5 | TRBV7-2 | few | TRBD1 | TGTGCCAGCAGCGGGGGACAGGGAGGCCGAGAGACTCAGTACTTC | CASSGGQGGRETQYF
TRBJ1-3 | TRBV4-1 | - | - | TGCGCCAGCAGCCATCCCGCTGGGAGGGGAAACACCATATATTTT | CASSHPAGRGNTIYF
TRBJ2-3 | TRBV3-1 | few | - | TGTGCCAGCAGCCAAGACCCCCTCGGGACGCAGTATTTT | CASSQDPLGTQYF
TRBJ1-2 | TRBV2 | few | - | TGTGCCAGCAGTGAAACCTTAGCGGGACGGAACTATGGCTACACCTTC | CASSETLAGRNYGYTF
TRBJ1-4 | TRBV4-3 | - | TRBD1 | TGCGCCAGCAGCCAAGACGGGACAGGGTTCGGTGAAAAACTGTTTTTT | CASSQDGTGFGEKLFF
TRBJ1-3 | TRBV28 | - | TRBD1 | TGTGCCAGCAGTTCCTACAGGGGGCTCTACTCTGGAAACACCATATATTTT | CASSSYRGLYSGNTIYF
TRBJ2-7 | TRBV20-1 | few | - | TGCAGTGTAGAGCGGCCTAGCTCCTACGAGCAGTACTTC | CSVERPSSYEQYF
TRBJ1-1 | TRBV5-1 | few | - | TGCGCCAGCAGCTTGGCAGGGAATATTGAAGCTTTCTTT | CASSLAGNIEAFF
TRBJ2-7 | TRBV12-3/TRBV12-4 | few | - | TGTGCCAGCAGTTTAGCCGAGGGGTACGAGCAGTACTTC | CASSLAEGYEQYF
TRBJ2-1 | TRBV11-1 | - | - | TGTGCCAGCAGCTTAGAATGGTTCCAGCGGAGCCCCTCCTACAATGAGCAGTTCTTC | CASSLEWFQRSPSYNEQFF
TRBJ2-1 | TRBV29-1 | - | TRBD2 | TGCAGCGTTCGGGGCGCTAGCGGGGGGGGAGACCGTAATGAGCAGTTCTTC | CSVRGASGGGDRNEQFF
TRBJ2-1 | TRBV20-1 | - | TRBD2 | TGCAGTGCTAGTAGATTTAGCGGGGGATCGTCCTACAATGAGCAGTTCTTC | CSASRFSGGSSYNEQFF
TRBJ2-1 | TRBV18 | few | TRBD2 | TGTGCCAGCTCACCATCCCGACTAGCGGCAGCCTACAATGAGCAGTTCTTC | CASSPSRLAAAYNEQFF
TRBJ2-5 | TRBV23-1 | - | - | TGCGCCAGCAGTCAATTGGGAGGACACGAGACCCAGTACTTC | CASSQLGGHETQYF
TRBJ2-1 | TRBV2 | few | - | TGTGCCACCCCGGTCTTCATCCCGGGACATGAAAAAGAGTTCTTC | CATPVFIPGHEKEFF
TRBJ2-1 | TRBV25-1 | - | - | TGTGCCAGCAGTGAAGTGGCGGGGGCCCGGGGTGAGCAGTTCTTC | CASSEVAGARGEQFF
TRBJ2-3 | TRBV6-5 | few | - | TGTGCCAGCAGTTACAGTCAGTCCGCAGATACGCAGTATTTT | CASSYSQSADTQYF
TRBJ2-7 | TRBV6-5 | many | - | TGTGCCAGCAGTTACGGGGTGGACGAGCAGTACTTC | CASSYGVDEQYF
TRBJ2-7 | TRBV27 | - | TRBD2 | TGTGCCAGCAGGGGGGGGAGCTCCTACGAGCAGTACTTC | CASRGGSSYEQYF
TRBJ2-7 | TRBV6-5 | many | TRBD1 | TGTGCCAGCAGTTCACCAGCCGGGACAGGGGTCGCCGAGCAGTACTTC | CASSSPAGTGVAEQYF
TRBJ2-7 | TRBV5-1 | - | - | TGCGCCAGCAGCTTGGGCCTGGACGGAACCTACGAGCAGTACTTC | CASSLGLDGTYEQYF
TRBJ1-3 | TRBV27 | few | - | TGTGCCAGCAGTTTGTCTGCAGGGGCTGGAAACACCATATATTTT | CASSLSAGAGNTIYF
TRBJ1-2 | TRBV18 | few | - | TGTGCCAGCTCAACCCCCGCAGGGCCCTCTTATGGCTACACCTTC | CASSTPAGPSYGYTF
TRBJ2-2 | TRBV6-2/TRBV6-3 | - | - | TGTGCCAGCAGTTACACCCATTTTGGACTACACAAGGACACCGGGGAGCTGTTTTTT | CASSYTHFGLHKDTGELFF
TRBJ2-7 | TRBV4-3 | - | TRBD1 | TGCGCCAGCAGTTGGAGACAGGGCCCACATTACGAGCAGTACTTC | CASSWRQGPHYEQYF
TRBJ1-1 | TRBV13 | - | - | TGTGCCAGCAGATCGAACACTGAAGCTTTCTTT | CASRSNTEAFF
TRBJ1-6 | TRBV5-6 | once | - | TGTGCCAGCAGCCCCCTTTGGGGTGTAGGGGGGCATTCACCCCTCCACTTT | CASSPLWGVGGHSPLHF
TRBJ2-3 | TRBV5-1 | - | - | TGCGCCAGCAGCCGTAGCGGAACCGGGGATACGCAGTATTTT | CASSRSGTGDTQYF
TRBJ2-2 | TRBV12-3/TRBV12-4 | once | - | TGTGCCAGCACTCCTTTTAGGCGTTCCGGGGAGCTGTTTTTT | CASTPFRRSGELFF
TRBJ2-7 | TRBV7-8 | few | TRBD2 | TGTGCCAGCACACCTATGCGGGGGGCGCGGGGCGAGCAGTACTTC | CASTPMRGARGEQYF
TRBJ2-1 | TRBV7-8 | - | TRBD2 | TGTGCCAGCAGCCTGCGGCTAGCGGGGGGAATTCAAGAGCAGTTCTTC | CASSLRLAGGIQEQFF
TRBJ2-7 | TRBV20-1 | few | - | TGCAGTGCTAGGGGCTGGAGGGCCGGGGAGAACGAGCAGTACTTC | CSARGWRAGENEQYF